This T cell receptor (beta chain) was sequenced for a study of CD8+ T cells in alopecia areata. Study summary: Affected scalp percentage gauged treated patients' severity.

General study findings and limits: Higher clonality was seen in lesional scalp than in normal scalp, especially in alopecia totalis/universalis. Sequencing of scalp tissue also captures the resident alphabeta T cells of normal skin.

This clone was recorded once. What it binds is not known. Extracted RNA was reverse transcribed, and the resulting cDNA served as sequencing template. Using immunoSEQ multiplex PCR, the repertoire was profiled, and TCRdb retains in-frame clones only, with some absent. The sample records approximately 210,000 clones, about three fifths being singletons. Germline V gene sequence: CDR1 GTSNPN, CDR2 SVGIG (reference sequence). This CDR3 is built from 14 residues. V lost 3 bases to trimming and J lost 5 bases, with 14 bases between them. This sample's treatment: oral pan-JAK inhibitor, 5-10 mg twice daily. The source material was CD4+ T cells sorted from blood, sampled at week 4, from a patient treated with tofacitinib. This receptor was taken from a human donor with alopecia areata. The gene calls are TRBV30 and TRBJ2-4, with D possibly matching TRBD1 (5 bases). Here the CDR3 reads CAWSQGVTQNIQYF. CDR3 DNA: TGTGCCTGGAGCCAGGGTGTAACCCAAAACATTCAGTACTTC.